The clone carrying this T cell receptor beta chain is medium-sized in the sample. Responder cells labeled with CFSE (about 200,000) were co-plated with irradiated stimulator cells labeled with violet dye (about 200,000). The entry originates in a study of graft-versus-host responses after intestinal transplantation. About the study: Transplant recipients had multivisceral, liver-intestinal, or isolated intestinal grafts. Every one of the recipients received anti-thymocyte globulin induction and afterwards took tacrolimus and steroids for roughly three years.

Regarding the study as a whole: In recipient marrow, GvH clones were found, and some appeared first in ileum or blood. Early HvG declines after transplant were associated with peak circulating GvH clone levels.

Profiling relied on immunoSEQ multiplex PCR, and the TCRdb table lists in-frame clones only, not all of them. This sample has 10,000 to 15,000 clones, with under 40% found just once. The CDR3 is 14 amino acids. V dropped 9 bases and J dropped 2; count of bases not matched to a gene: 3. CDR1 is MNHNS and CDR2 is SASEGT in the germline V gene. The chain uses TRBV6-1 and TRBJ2-2, with 10 nucleotides matching TRBD2. This clonotype was sampled from a human patient who received an intestinal transplant. The sequencing used alloreactive CD8+ T cells from a mixed lymphocyte reaction culture, collected before intestinal transplant. Subset here: CFSE-low proliferating T cells sorted from roughly six-day pre-transplant mixed lymphocyte reaction (GvH or HvG direction). Here the CDR3 DNA reads TGTGCCAGTTCTAGCGGGGGAAACACCGGGGAGCTGTTTTTT. Its protein is CASSSGGNTGELFF.